The sequence of this TCR beta chain was determined in a study of T-cell memory formation after mild COVID-19. Germline CDR1 is SGHRS and CDR2 is YFSETQ. V lost 0 bases to trimming and J lost 7 bases, with 8 bases between them. CDR3 size: 13 residues. With constant-segment primers, 5'RACE yielded cDNA libraries of TCR alpha and TCR beta that carried sample barcodes and UMIs. TCRdb itself ran the 5' RACE reads through MiXCR, one entry per CDR3 protein. The table lists about 120,000 distinct CDR3 sequences, about 24% of them singletons. The chain uses TRBV5-1 and TRBJ2-1; D is unresolved. The sample taken for sequencing was PBMCs or a T cell subset sorted from them (not recorded which). The source is a man in his late teens or twenties who had mild COVID-19 (a few samples of this study predate the infection). Cell type and time point are not known. The CDR3 is CASSLEMLNEQFF. The CDR3 bases are TGCGCCAGCAGCTTGGAGATGTTAAATGAGCAGTTCTTC. The full variable domain, its missing parts supplied by reference TRBV5-1 and TRBJ2-1, is KAGVTQTPRYLIKTRGQQVTLSCSPISGHRSVSWYQQTPGQGLQFLFEYFSETQRNKGNFPGRFSGRQFSNSRSEMNVSTLELGDSALYLCASSLEMLNEQFFGPGTRLTVL.